Each of the 26 T cell receptor beta chains below was sequenced from the same sample in a study of radiation and T cells in renal cell carcinoma. TCRdb keeps only in-frame clones here, not all; method: immunoSEQ multiplex PCR. Here the sample spans tens of thousands of clones, 65% to 90% being singletons. This sample's time point: blood 2 weeks post-SBRT. Treatment denoted: 15 Gy SBRT to primary tumor, nephrectomy 4 weeks later. This specimen consisted of blood, obtained from a patient whose treatment included radiotherapy and nephrectomy. The source is a woman aged 50 to 60 with renal cell carcinoma.

This sequence joins TRBV11-2 and TRBJ2-7; D gene ambiguous. The germline gives CDR1 SGHAT, CDR2 FQNNGV. Trimming took off 2 bases at V and 4 bases at J, with 9 bases between the two ends. The CDR3 runs 13 residues. In DNA, the CDR3 is TGTGCCAGCAGCTTAATCCCCCTTTACGAGCAGTACTTC. It encodes CASSLIPLYEQYF.

V gene TRBV28 combines with J gene TRBJ2-7, with 9 bases matching TRBD2. This CDR3 is built from 14 residues. CDR1 is MDHEN and CDR2 is SYDVKM in the germline V gene. With 5 bases clipped from V and 4 bases from J, the junction kept 6 bases outside the gene matches. CDR3 region: CASSPTSGVYEQYF. The CDR3 DNA reads TGTGCCAGCAGTCCGACTAGCGGCGTATACGAGCAGTACTTC.

The rearrangement uses TRBV5-4 and TRBJ2-5, with 8 bases aligning to TRBD2. Per the germline V gene, CDR1 is SGHNT and CDR2 is YYREEE (reference sequence). The CDR3 sequence is 14 residues long. Unmatched junction bases numbered 3, after V lost 4 bases and J lost 1 base. CDR3 sequence (DNA): TGTGCCAGCAGCCCCGGGGGGGCCCAAGAGACCCAGTACTTC. Its protein product is CASSPGGAQETQYF.

The CDR3 spells CASSLVAVLETQYF. The CDR3 nucleotides read TGTGCCAGCAGCTTGGTTGCAGTCCTGGAGACCCAGTACTTC. The chain links TRBV5-6 to TRBJ2-5; D remains unclear. This CDR3 has 14 amino acids. V lost 0 bases and J lost 5, with 11 bases in between. CDR1 is SGHDT, CDR2 YYEEEE, per germline. The entire variable domain, with the rest obtained from reference TRBV5-6 and TRBJ2-5, is as follows: DAGVTQSPTHLIKTRGQQVTLRCSPKSGHDTVSWYQQALGQGPQFIFQYYEEEERQRGNFPDRFSGHQFPNYSSELNVNALLLGDSALYLCASSLVAVLETQYFGPGTRLLVL.

The table lists this clone with a few counts. CDR3 nucleotide sequence: TGTGCCGGAACAGGGGACACTGAAGCTTTCTTT. This sequence encodes CAGTGDTEAFF. The chain couples TRBV2 to TRBJ1-1; TRBD1 agrees at 7 bases. The CDR3 contains 11 residues. V lost 11 bases to trimming and J lost 3 bases; unmatched junction nucleotides: 3. In germline, CDR1 is SNHLY, CDR2 FYNNEI.

In its sample, this clone was seen once. The gene calls are TRBV27 and TRBJ2-1, with D possibly being TRBD1 (5 bases). Germline CDR1 and CDR2: MNHEY and SMNVEV (reference sequence). V was shortened by 8 bases and J by 12 bases, with 14 bases between the two germline ends. The CDR3 totals 11 residues. The CDR3 here is CASGDRMGQFF. The CDR3 nucleotides are TGTGCCAGCGGTGACAGAATGGGGCAGTTCTTC.

The chain couples TRBV27 to TRBJ2-2; TRBD1 is a possible D gene (6 bases). Trimming removed 8 bases from V and 3 bases from J, with 13 bases in between. The CDR3 has 14 residues. In germline, CDR1 is MNHEY, CDR2 SMNVEV (reference sequence). In DNA, the CDR3 is TGTGCCAGCCAGTGGGGGCCAGACACCGGGGAGCTGTTTTTT. Protein: CASQWGPDTGELFF.

The gene calls are TRBV6-5 and TRBJ1-5; no definite D call. V was pared by 2 bases and J by 1 base, with 3 bases between. This CDR3 comprises 13 residues. CDR1 and CDR2 from the germline V gene are MNHEY and SVGAGI. CDR3 amino acids: CASSYDSNQPQHF. The CDR3, as DNA: TGTGCCAGCAGTTACGACAGCAATCAGCCCCAGCATTTT.

V is TRBV5-1 and J is TRBJ2-2, with TRBD2 as a possible D gene (5 bases). The V gene's germline CDR1 is SGHRS and CDR2 YFSETQ. This CDR3 comprises 13 residues. The V end was cut by 0 bases, the J end by 7 bases, with 7 bases between. The CDR3: CASSLGEGGELFF. CDR3 coding DNA: TGCGCCAGCAGCTTGGGCGAGGGCGGGGAGCTGTTTTTT.

This clone has just a few counts. This chain uses TRBV19 with TRBJ1-5, with D possibly matching TRBD1 (6 bases). Per germline, CDR1 LNHDA and CDR2 SQIVND (reference sequence). The CDR3 is 14 residues long. Trimming pared 5 bases from V and 0 bases from J, leaving 8 bases between. This chain's CDR3 is CASSQGLSNQPQHF. DNA of the CDR3: TGTGCCAGTAGTCAGGGGCTTAGCAATCAGCCCCAGCATTTT.

This chain links TRBV6-6 with TRBJ1-5, with 8 nucleotides matching TRBD1. The germline gives CDR1 MNHNY, CDR2 SVGAGI (reference sequence). J lost 6 bases, V lost 7 bases, and 14 bases had no gene match. The length of the CDR3 is 16 residues. Written as DNA, the CDR3 is TGTGCCAGCACCTCTTATACAGGGGGAAGTGGTCAGCCCCAGCATTTT. Protein product: CASTSYTGGSGQPQHF.

This chain joins TRBV5-5 and TRBJ2-6, with D uncertain. Germline V gene sequence: CDR1 SGHKS, CDR2 YYEKEE (reference sequence). Trimming took off 4 bases at V and 0 bases at J, with 11 bases between the two ends. CDR3 length: 16 amino acids. CDR3 DNA sequence: TGTGCCAGCAGCCCCATAACCGGCTCTGGGGCCAACGTCCTGACTTTC. It yields the protein CASSPITGSGANVLTF.

This sequence joins TRBV28 and TRBJ2-7, with TRBD1 matching over 7 bases. Per germline, CDR1 MDHEN and CDR2 SYDVKM. This CDR3 comprises 12 residues. The trim removed 5 bases at V and 4 bases at J, leaving 2 bases unmatched. The chain's CDR3 is CASSTTGYEQYF. The CDR3 DNA follows: TGTGCCAGCAGTACGACAGGGTACGAGCAGTACTTC.

This clone was seen once. This chain joins TRBV9 and TRBJ1-1, with D possibly matching TRBD1 (5 bases). CDR1 and CDR2 (germline): SGDLS, YYNGEE. The CDR3 runs 12 residues. V gave up 0 bases and J gave up 7 bases, with 7 bases separating them. CDR3 in amino acids: CASSVVGGEAFF. In DNA form, the CDR3 reads TGTGCCAGCAGCGTAGTGGGGGGTGAAGCTTTCTTT.

This clone has only one observation. The V and J genes are TRBV5-1 and TRBJ1-6; D gene ambiguous. Germline CDR1 and CDR2: SGHRS and YFSETQ. The CDR3 totals 14 residues. Trimming took off 0 bases at V and 7 bases at J, with 8 bases between the two ends. DNA of the CDR3: TGCGCCAGCAGCTTGGTACAGAGAAATTCACCCCTCCACTTT. Its protein is CASSLVQRNSPLHF.

The J gene is TRBJ2-7, the V gene TRBV7-3; D is unclear. Trimming removed 5 bases from V and 2 bases from J, with 10 bases in between. The germline CDR1 and CDR2 sequences are SGHTA and FQGTGA. CDR3 length: 13 amino acids. CDR3 nucleotide sequence: TGTGCCAGCAGCCCCGGACCGACCTACGAGCAGTACTTC. Protein sequence: CASSPGPTYEQYF.

The gene calls are TRBV28 and TRBJ2-5; 8 positions match TRBD1. With V trimmed by 2 bases and J by 5 bases, 4 bases remained unmatched. The CDR3 is made up of 14 amino acids. Germline lookup yields CDR1 MDHEN and CDR2 SYDVKM. Written as DNA, the CDR3 is TGTGCCAGCAGTTTACAGGGGGCTGGGGAGACCCAGTACTTC. It specifies CASSLQGAGETQYF.

This chain uses TRBV5-1 with TRBJ1-1; a weak D match, TRBD1 (5 bases). Germline loops: CDR1 SGHRS, CDR2 YFSETQ. This CDR3 region has 13 residues. The V and J ends lost 7 bases and 0 bases respectively, with 10 bases between them. CDR3 region: CASGAALNTEAFF. CDR3 nucleotides: TGCGCCAGCGGGGCAGCCTTGAACACTGAAGCTTTCTTT.

This clone was counted a single time. The chain joins TRBV10-3 to TRBJ1-2; 9 nucleotides agree with TRBD1. Germline CDR1 ENHRY, CDR2 SYGVKD. V trimming: 11 bases; J trimming: 4 bases; junction bases outside the gene matches: 11. This CDR3 has 14 residues. Here the CDR3 DNA reads TGTGCCGTTGGGAGGGACAGGGTGGGCTATGGCTACACCTTC. Translating gives CAVGRDRVGYGYTF.

This rearrangement joins TRBV6-5 to TRBJ2-7, with 7 bases that match TRBD1. The CDR3 is 14 residues long. Looked up from germline, CDR1 is MNHEY and CDR2 is SVGAGI. V was clipped by 6 bases and J by 7 bases; unmatched bases: 12. This CDR3 reads CASSLTGTTREQYF. The CDR3 DNA follows: TGTGCCAGCAGCCTGACAGGGACCACGAGGGAGCAGTACTTC.

This sequence joins TRBV27 and TRBJ1-1; the match to TRBD1 covers 8 bases. Per germline, CDR1 MNHEY and CDR2 SMNVEV (reference sequence). The CDR3 length is 14 residues. The trim removed 5 bases at V and 5 bases at J, leaving 7 bases unmatched. CDR3 coding DNA: TGTGCCAGCAGTGAAGACAGGGGAGGGACTGAAGCTTTCTTT. Protein: CASSEDRGGTEAFF.

This clone was recorded only once. The chain uses TRBV5-6 and TRBJ2-3; the D gene is possibly TRBD1 (5 bases). Germline lookup yields CDR1 SGHDT and CDR2 YYEEEE. The length of the CDR3 is 14 residues. V shed 4 bases and J shed 4 bases, with 13 bases lying between them. CDR3: CASSDGRGADTQYF. The DNA of the CDR3 is TGTGCCAGCAGCGACGGAAGGGGCGCAGATACGCAGTATTTT.

This clone was recorded a few times. The chain links TRBV25-1 to TRBJ1-6; a possible D gene is TRBD1 (6 bases). The V and J ends lost 3 bases and 7 bases respectively, with 13 bases between them. Germline lookup yields CDR1 MGHDK and CDR2 SYGVNS. CDR3 size: 15 residues. This CDR3 is CASSDGSGGNSPLHF. The CDR3 DNA is TGTGCCAGCAGTGATGGTTCTGGGGGCAATTCACCCCTCCACTTT. The variable domain in full, with the rest retrieved from reference TRBV25-1 and TRBJ1-6, is EADIYQTPRYLVIGTGKKITLECSQTMGHDKMYWYQQDPGMELHLIHYSYGVNSTEKGDLSSESTVSRIRTEHFPLTLESARPSHTSQYLCASSDGSGGNSPLHFGNGTRLTVT.

The genes are TRBV6-5 and TRBJ2-7; D gene ambiguous. From germline, CDR1 is MNHEY and CDR2 SVGAGI. This CDR3 comprises 13 residues. V dropped 0 bases and J dropped 0 bases, with 3 bases sitting between them. Here the CDR3 DNA reads TGTGCCAGCAGTTACTCACGCTCCTACGAGCAGTACTTC. Amino acid sequence: CASSYSRSYEQYF.

The CDR3 DNA sequence: TGTGCCAGCAGCTTGGGATTTGGGAATCAGCCCCAGCATTTT. This gives the protein CASSLGFGNQPQHF. The chain joins TRBV7-2 to TRBJ1-5, with no clear D. There are 14 residues in the CDR3. Trimming removed 3 bases at V and 4 bases at J, with 10 bases between. In germline, CDR1 is SGHTA, CDR2 FQGNSA.

The chain links TRBV6-5 to TRBJ2-1; 9 bases align to TRBD2. Germline loops: CDR1 MNHEY, CDR2 SVGAGI. CDR3 length: 15 residues. J was trimmed by 7 bases and V by 2 bases; bases with no gene match: 6. The CDR3 sequence: CASSYGTSLWNEQFF. The CDR3 nucleotides read TGTGCCAGCAGTTACGGGACTAGCCTTTGGAATGAGCAGTTCTTC.